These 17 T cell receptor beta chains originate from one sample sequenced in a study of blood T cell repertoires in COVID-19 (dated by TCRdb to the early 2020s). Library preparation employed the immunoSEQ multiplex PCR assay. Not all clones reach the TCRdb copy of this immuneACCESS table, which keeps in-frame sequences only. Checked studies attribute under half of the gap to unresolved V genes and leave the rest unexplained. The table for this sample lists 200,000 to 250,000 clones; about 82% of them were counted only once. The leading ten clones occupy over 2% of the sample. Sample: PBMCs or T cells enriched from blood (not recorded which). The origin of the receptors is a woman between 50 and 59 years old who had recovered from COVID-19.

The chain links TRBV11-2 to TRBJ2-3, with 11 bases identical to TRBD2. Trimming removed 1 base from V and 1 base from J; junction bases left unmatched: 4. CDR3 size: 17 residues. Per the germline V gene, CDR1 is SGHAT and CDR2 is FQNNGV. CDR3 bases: TGTGCCAGCAGCTTAGCTAGCGGGAGGTTGGGCACAGATACGCAGTATTTT. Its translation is CASSLASGRLGTDTQYF.

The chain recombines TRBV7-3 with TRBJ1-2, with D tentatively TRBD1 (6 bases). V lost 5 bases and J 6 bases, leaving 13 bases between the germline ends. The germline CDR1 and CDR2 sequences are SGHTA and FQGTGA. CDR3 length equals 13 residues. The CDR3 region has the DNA TGTGCCAGCAGCGCCAGGGGTGCTGATGGCTACACCTTC. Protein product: CASSARGADGYTF.

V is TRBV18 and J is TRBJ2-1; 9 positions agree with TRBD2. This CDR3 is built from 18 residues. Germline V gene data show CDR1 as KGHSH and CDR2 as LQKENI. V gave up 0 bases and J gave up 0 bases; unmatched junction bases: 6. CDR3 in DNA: TGTGCCAGCTCACCACCACCCGGACTAGCGACCTCCTACAATGAGCAGTTCTTC. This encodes CASSPPPGLATSYNEQFF.

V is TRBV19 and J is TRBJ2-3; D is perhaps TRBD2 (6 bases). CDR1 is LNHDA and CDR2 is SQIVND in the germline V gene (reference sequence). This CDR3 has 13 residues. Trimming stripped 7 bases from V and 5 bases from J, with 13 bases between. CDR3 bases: TGTGCCAGTATGGGACGGGAGCAAGATACGCAGTATTTT. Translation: CASMGREQDTQYF.

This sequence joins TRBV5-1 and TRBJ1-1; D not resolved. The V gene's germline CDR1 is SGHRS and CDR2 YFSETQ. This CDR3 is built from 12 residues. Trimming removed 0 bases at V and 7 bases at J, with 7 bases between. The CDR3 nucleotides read TGCGCCAGCAGCTTGGACGTCAGTGAAGCTTTCTTT. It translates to CASSLDVSEAFF.

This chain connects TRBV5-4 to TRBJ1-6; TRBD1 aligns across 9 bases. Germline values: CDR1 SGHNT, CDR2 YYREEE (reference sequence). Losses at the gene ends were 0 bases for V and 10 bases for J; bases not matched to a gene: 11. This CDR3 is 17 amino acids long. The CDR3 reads CASSLASVWDRDSPLHF. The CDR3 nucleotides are TGTGCCAGCAGCTTGGCCTCAGTTTGGGACAGGGACTCACCCCTCCACTTT.

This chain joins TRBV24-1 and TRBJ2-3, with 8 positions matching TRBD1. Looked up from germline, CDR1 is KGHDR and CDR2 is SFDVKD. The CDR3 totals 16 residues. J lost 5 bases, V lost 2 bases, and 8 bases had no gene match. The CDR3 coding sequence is TGTGCCACCAGTGATTCGCAGACAGGGGCGGGAGATACGCAGTATTTT. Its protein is CATSDSQTGAGDTQYF.

The CDR3 loop is CASSQGTGFYGYTF. The DNA of the CDR3 is TGTGCCAGCAGCCAAGGTACGGGGTTCTATGGCTACACCTTC. The genes are TRBV3-1 (or the pseudogene TRBV3-2) and TRBJ1-2, with no clear D. V shed 1 base and J shed 4 bases, with 10 bases lying between them. Germline CDR1 and CDR2: LGHDT and YNNKEL (reference sequence). This CDR3 has 14 amino acids.

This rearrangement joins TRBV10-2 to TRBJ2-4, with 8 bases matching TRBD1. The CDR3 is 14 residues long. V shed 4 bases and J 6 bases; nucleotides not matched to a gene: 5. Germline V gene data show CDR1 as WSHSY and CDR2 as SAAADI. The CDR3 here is CASSAAGGANIQYF. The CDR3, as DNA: TGCGCCAGCAGTGCCGCAGGGGGCGCAAACATTCAGTACTTC.

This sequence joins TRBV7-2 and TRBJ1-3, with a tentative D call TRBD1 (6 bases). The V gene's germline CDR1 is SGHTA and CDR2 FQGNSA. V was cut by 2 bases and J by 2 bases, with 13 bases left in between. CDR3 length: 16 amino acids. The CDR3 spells CASSLWRGATGNTIYF. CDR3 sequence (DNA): TGTGCCAGCAGCTTATGGCGGGGGGCAACTGGAAACACCATATATTTT.

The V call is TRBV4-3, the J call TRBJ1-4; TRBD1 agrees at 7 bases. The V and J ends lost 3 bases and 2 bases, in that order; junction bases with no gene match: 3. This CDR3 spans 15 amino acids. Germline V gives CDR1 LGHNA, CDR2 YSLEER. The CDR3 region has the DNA TGCGCCAGCAGCCATGAGGGGGCGACTAATGAAAAACTGTTTTTT. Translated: CASSHEGATNEKLFF.

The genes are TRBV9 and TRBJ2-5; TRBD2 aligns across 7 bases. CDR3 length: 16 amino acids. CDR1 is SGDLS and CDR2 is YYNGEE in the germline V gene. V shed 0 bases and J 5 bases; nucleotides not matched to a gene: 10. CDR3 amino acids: CASSVGAGVNLETQYF. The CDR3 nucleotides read TGTGCCAGCAGCGTAGGGGCGGGAGTAAACTTGGAGACCCAGTACTTC.

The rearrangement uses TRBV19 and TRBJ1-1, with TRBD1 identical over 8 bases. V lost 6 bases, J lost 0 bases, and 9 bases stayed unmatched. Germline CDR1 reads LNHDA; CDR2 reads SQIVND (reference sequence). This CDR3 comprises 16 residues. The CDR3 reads CASRGDRGLMNTEAFF. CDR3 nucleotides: TGTGCCAGTAGGGGAGACAGGGGACTTATGAACACTGAAGCTTTCTTT.

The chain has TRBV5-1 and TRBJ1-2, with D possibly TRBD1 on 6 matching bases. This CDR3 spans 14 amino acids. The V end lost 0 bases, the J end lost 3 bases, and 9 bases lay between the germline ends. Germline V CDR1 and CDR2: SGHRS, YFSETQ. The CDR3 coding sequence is TGCGCCAGCAGCTTGGACTCAGGGGACTATGGCTACACCTTC. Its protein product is CASSLDSGDYGYTF.

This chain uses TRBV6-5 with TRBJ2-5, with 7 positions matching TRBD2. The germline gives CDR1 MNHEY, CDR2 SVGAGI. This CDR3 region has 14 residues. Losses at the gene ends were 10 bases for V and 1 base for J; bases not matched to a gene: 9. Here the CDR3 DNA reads TGTGCCACCAAATCGGGACTACTCCAAGAGACCCAGTACTTC. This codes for CATKSGLLQETQYF.

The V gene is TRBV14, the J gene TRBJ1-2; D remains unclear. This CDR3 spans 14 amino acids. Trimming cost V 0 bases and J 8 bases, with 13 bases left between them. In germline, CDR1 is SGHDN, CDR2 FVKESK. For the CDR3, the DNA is TGTGCCAGCAGCCAAGACCAGCCCCCGAGGGGCTACACCTTC. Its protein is CASSQDQPPRGYTF.

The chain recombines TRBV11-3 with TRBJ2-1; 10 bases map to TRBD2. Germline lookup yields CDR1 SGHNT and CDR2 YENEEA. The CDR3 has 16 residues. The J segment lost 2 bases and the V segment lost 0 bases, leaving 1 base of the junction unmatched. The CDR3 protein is CASSLDSGRPYNEQFF. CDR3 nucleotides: TGTGCCAGCAGCTTAGATAGCGGGAGGCCCTACAATGAGCAGTTCTTC. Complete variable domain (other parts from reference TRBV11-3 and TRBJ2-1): EAGVVQSPRYKIIEKKQPVAFWCNPISGHNTLYWYLQNLGQGPELLIRYENEEAVDDSQLPKDRFSAERLKGVDSTLKIQPAELGDSAVYLCASSLDSGRPYNEQFFGPGTRLTVL.